The subject of this entry is one T cell receptor (beta chain). Its antigen is unknown. Within the sample, other DNA sequences also encode this same CDR3. The sample originates from a study of shared clonotypes between healthy human individuals. Findings and limits, study-wide: Expectations were that clonotype sharing among donors would be affected by sequencing depth.

In the CD4+ fraction, cells were divided into CD45RA+ naive and CD45RA-negative memory subsets. The CDR3 length is 13 residues. J was trimmed by 6 bases and V by 5 bases; bases with no gene match: 6. Germline CDR1 is SGHTA and CDR2 is FQGNSA. Sequencing used immunoSEQ multiplex PCR; TCRdb keeps in-frame clones, though not all of them. The table records approximately 2,300,000 clones, 80% to 95% of them present only once. Sequencing used naive CD4+ T cells from PBMCs. Documented subset: CD45RA+ positively selected. V gene TRBV7-2 combines with J gene TRBJ2-7; 8 bases agree with TRBD1. This TCR came from a man between 18 and 29 years old in good health. Some clones in this sample may be carry-over from other donors' samples. Here the CDR3 reads CASSPRTGTEQYF. As DNA, the CDR3 is TGTGCCAGCAGCCCCCGGACAGGGACCGAGCAGTACTTC. The entire variable domain, with the rest obtained from reference TRBV7-2 and TRBJ2-7, is as follows: GAGVSQSPSNKVTEKGKDVELRCDPISGHTALYWYRQSLGQGLEFLIYFQGNSAPDKSGLPSDRFSAERTGGSVSTLTIQRTQQEDSAVYLCASSPRTGTEQYFGPGTRLTVT.